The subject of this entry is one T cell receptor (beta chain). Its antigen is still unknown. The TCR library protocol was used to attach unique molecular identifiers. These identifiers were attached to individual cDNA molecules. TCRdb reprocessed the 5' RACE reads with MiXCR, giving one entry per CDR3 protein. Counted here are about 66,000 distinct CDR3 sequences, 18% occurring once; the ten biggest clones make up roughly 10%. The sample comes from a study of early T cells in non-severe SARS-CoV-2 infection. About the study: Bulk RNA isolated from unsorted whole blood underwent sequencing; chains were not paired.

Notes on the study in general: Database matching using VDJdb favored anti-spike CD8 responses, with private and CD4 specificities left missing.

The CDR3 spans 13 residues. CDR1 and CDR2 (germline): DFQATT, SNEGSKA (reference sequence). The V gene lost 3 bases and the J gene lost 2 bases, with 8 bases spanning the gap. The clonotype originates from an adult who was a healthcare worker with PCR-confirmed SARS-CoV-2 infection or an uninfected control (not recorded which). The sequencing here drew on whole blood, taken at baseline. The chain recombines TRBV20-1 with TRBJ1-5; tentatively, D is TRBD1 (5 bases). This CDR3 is CSASLGGNQPQHF. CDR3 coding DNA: TGCAGTGCTAGTCTAGGGGGCAATCAGCCCCAGCATTTT.